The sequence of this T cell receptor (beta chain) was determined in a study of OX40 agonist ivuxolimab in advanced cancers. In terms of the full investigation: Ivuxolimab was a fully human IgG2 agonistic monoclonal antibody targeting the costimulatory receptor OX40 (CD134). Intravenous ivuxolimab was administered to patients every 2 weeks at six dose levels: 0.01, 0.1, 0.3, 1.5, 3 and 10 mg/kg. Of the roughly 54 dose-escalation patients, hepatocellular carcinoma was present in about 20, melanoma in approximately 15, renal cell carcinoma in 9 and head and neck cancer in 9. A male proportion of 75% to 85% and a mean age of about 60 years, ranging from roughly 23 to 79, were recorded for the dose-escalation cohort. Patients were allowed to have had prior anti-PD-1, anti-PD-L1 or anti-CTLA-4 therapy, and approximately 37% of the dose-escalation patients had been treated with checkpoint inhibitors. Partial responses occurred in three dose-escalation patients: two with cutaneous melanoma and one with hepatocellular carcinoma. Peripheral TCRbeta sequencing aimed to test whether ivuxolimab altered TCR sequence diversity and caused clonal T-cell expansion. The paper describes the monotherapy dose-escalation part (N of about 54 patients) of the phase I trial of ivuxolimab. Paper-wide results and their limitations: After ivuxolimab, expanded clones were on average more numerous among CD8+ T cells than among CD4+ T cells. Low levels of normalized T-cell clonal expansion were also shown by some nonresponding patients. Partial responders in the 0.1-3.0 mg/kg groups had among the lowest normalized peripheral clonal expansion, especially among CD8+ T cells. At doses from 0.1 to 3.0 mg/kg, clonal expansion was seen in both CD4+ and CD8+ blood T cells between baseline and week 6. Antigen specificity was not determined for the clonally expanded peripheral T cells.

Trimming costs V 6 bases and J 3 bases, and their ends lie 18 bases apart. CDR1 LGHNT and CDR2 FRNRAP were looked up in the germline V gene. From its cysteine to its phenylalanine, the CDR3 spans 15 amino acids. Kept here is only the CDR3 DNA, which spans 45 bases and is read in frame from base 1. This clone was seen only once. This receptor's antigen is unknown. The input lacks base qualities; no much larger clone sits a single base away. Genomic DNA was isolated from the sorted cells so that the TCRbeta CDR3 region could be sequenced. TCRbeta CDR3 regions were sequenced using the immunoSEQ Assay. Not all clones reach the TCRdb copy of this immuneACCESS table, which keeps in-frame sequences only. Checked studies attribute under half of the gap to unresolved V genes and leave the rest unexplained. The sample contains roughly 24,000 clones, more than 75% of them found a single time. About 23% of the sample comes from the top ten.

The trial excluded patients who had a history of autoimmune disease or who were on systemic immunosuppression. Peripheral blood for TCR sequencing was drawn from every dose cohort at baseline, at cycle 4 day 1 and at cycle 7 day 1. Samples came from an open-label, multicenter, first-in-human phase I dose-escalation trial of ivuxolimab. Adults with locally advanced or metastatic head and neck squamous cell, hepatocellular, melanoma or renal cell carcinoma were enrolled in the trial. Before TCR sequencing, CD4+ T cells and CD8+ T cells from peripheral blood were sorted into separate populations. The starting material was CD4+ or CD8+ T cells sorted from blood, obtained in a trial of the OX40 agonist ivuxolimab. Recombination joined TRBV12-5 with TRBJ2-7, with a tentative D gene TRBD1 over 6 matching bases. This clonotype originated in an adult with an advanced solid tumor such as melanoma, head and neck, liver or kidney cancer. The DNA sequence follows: TGTGCTAGTGGACACCTACAGGGATCAGACTACGAGCAGTACTTC. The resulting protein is CASGHLQGSDYEQYF. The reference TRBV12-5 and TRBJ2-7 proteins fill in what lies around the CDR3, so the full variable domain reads DARVTQTPRHKVTEMGQEVTMRCQPILGHNTVFWYRQTMMQGLELLAYFRNRAPLDDSGMPKDRFSAEMPDATLATLKIQPSEPRDSAVYFCASGHLQGSDYEQYFGPGTRLTVT.